Sequencing of this T cell receptor beta chain was carried out in a study of spatial heterogeneity in lung cancer. Regarding this clonotype: Its specificity is unknown. Relative to the germline gene, one junction end is altered; a read error may explain this. This beta chain slipped into a library made for alpha chains as a stray read, so its size is not meaningful.

The CDR3 extends over 15 amino acids. Germline V gene lookup returns CDR1 SGHVS and CDR2 FQNEAQ. Study findings and constraints: Around 7.3% of tumor T cells for alpha chains and 12% to 15% for beta chains were estimated to be covered. Expanded alpha and beta TCR counts within tumors tracked tumor mutation counts.

Time point reported: sample taken at primary tumor resection. Patients with untreated early-stage non-small cell lung cancer, numbering some 72, were the donors. Unsorted whole RNA from tumor, nontumor lung or frozen PBMC underwent sequencing. From the 5' RACE reads, TCRdb called clonotypes with MiXCR, one entry per CDR3 protein. The top ten clones hold 12% of a sample with over 1,000 distinct CDR3 sequences, less than 20% of them seen once. The chain recombines TRBV7-8 with TRBJ2-1; the D gene is possibly TRBD2 (6 bases). The receptor comes from a female donor with early-stage non-small cell lung cancer. This specimen consisted of lung tumor tissue, obtained at surgery. CDR3 in amino acids: CASSPYGDSYNEQFF. The CDR3 region has the DNA TGTGCCAGCAGCCCCTACGGGGACTCCTACAATGAACAGTTCTTC. Combining the CDR3 with reference TRBV7-8 and TRBJ2-1 gives the whole variable domain GAGVSQSPRYKVAKRGQDVALRCDPISGHVSLFWYQQALGQGPEFLTYFQNEAQLDKSGLPSDRFFAERPEGSVSTLKIQRTQQEDSAVYLCASSPYGDSYNEQFFGPGTRLTVL.